The 24 T cell receptor beta chains presented below share a single source sample, sequenced in a study of shared clonotypes between healthy human individuals. Assay: immunoSEQ multiplex PCR; the TCRdb copy retains only in-frame clones and omits some. The table has millions of clones, more than 85% seen once. Specimen: naive CD4+ T cells from PBMCs. Subset specified: CD45RA+ positively selected. The receptors stem from a man younger than 35 in good health. Some clones in this sample may be carry-over from other donors' samples.

The chain couples TRBV7-2 to TRBJ2-5, with TRBD2 as a possible D gene (5 bases). The CDR3 loop spans 16 amino acids. V was cut by 7 bases and J by 5 bases, with 23 bases left in between. Germline CDR1 SGHTA, CDR2 FQGNSA. The CDR3 spells CASTSRRGPTLETQYF. CDR3 DNA: TGTGCCAGCACCTCCAGGAGAGGGCCTACTTTGGAGACCCAGTACTTC. Filled out from reference TRBV7-2 and TRBJ2-5, the complete variable domain reads GAGVSQSPSNKVTEKGKDVELRCDPISGHTALYWYRQSLGQGLEFLIYFQGNSAPDKSGLPSDRFSAERTGGSVSTLTIQRTQQEDSAVYLCASTSRRGPTLETQYFGPGTRLLVL.

V gene TRBV7-2 combines with J gene TRBJ2-5; 7 bases line up with TRBD1. V trimming: 5 bases; J trimming: 4 bases; junction bases outside the gene matches: 10. The CDR3 contains 15 residues. Germline-derived CDR1 and CDR2 are SGHTA and FQGNSA. The CDR3 nucleotides read TGTGCCAGCAGCCCCCAGTATTACAGGGGAGAGACCCAGTACTTC. Protein sequence: CASSPQYYRGETQYF.

This rearrangement joins TRBV7-2 to TRBJ2-3; no clear D. The germline V and J ends were trimmed by 2 bases and 0 bases, with 15 bases remaining between them. This CDR3 spans 17 amino acids. Germline CDR1 and CDR2: SGHTA and FQGNSA. The CDR3 here is CASSLKMWITSTDTQYF. CDR3 coding DNA: TGTGCCAGCAGCTTAAAAATGTGGATTACTAGCACAGATACGCAGTATTTT. Together with reference TRBV7-2 and TRBJ2-3, the CDR3 gives the full variable domain: GAGVSQSPSNKVTEKGKDVELRCDPISGHTALYWYRQSLGQGLEFLIYFQGNSAPDKSGLPSDRFSAERTGGSVSTLTIQRTQQEDSAVYLCASSLKMWITSTDTQYFGPGTRLTVL.

The V and J genes are TRBV4-1 and TRBJ2-4; possible D gene TRBD2, 5 bases. The germline CDR1 and CDR2 sequences are MGHRA and YSYEKL. The CDR3 consists of 13 residues. V dropped 0 bases and J dropped 9 bases, with 9 bases sitting between them. The CDR3 protein is CASSQDPAGIQYF. The CDR3 DNA sequence: TGCGCCAGCAGCCAAGATCCCGCGGGCATTCAGTACTTC.

The J gene is TRBJ2-5, the V gene TRBV19; TRBD1 aligns across 8 bases. The V gene's germline CDR1 is LNHDA and CDR2 SQIVND (reference sequence). The length of the CDR3 is 16 residues. J lost 3 bases, V lost 3 bases, and 9 bases had no gene match. CDR3: CASSISRGLSEETQYF. The CDR3 coding sequence is TGTGCCAGTAGTATCAGCAGGGGGCTGTCGGAAGAGACCCAGTACTTC. The variable domain in full, with the rest retrieved from reference TRBV19 and TRBJ2-5, is DGGITQSPKYLFRKEGQNVTLSCEQNLNHDAMYWYRQDPGQGLRLIYYSQIVNDFQKGDIAEGYSVSREKKESFPLTVTSAQKNPTAFYLCASSISRGLSEETQYFGPGTRLLVL.

This sequence joins TRBV19 and TRBJ2-3, with 9 bases fitting TRBD1. V lost 5 bases, J lost 3 bases, and 3 bases stayed unmatched. The CDR3 runs to 14 residues. Germline V gene lookup returns CDR1 LNHDA and CDR2 SQIVND (reference sequence). CDR3 sequence reads: CASSRDRATDTQYF. CDR3 coding DNA: TGTGCCAGTAGTCGGGACAGGGCGACAGATACGCAGTATTTT.

The sample holds a few counts of this clone. This chain joins TRBV21-1 and TRBJ1-1. TRBV21-1 is described as a pseudogene. The CDR3 totals 10 residues. DNA for the CDR3: TGTGCCAGCAGCTGCGTGAGCGCTTTCTTT. Translated, it gives CASSCVSAFF.

The chain has TRBV4-3 and TRBJ2-1; 8 nucleotides match TRBD1. This CDR3 spans 15 amino acids. Trimming took 5 bases from V and 4 from J; bases not matched to a gene: 7. In germline, CDR1 is LGHNA, CDR2 YSLEER. The CDR3 is CASSATRGHYNEQFF. DNA of the CDR3: TGCGCCAGCAGCGCGACCAGGGGGCATTACAATGAGCAGTTCTTC.

The chain uses TRBV28 and TRBJ1-5, with D perhaps matching TRBD1 (5 bases). The CDR3 sequence is 15 residues long. Germline lookup yields CDR1 MDHEN and CDR2 SYDVKM. V gave up 5 bases and J gave up 5 bases, with 16 bases separating them. The CDR3 DNA reads as TGTGCCAGCAGTCTTCGGACAAACTTTTATCAGCCCCAGCATTTT. Translating gives CASSLRTNFYQPQHF.

The count of this clone is one. CDR3 protein: CASSEWESGELFF. The CDR3 bases are TGTGCCAGCAGTGAATGGGAGTCCGGGGAGCTGTTTTTT. The chain employs TRBV2 and TRBJ2-2, with TRBD2 as a possible D gene (5 bases). Trimming shortened V by 2 bases and J by 6 bases, and 7 bases separated the two germline ends. CDR1 is SNHLY and CDR2 is FYNNEI in the germline V gene. The CDR3 runs 13 residues.

The chain couples TRBV27 to TRBJ1-1; tentative D call: TRBD1 (5 bases). Trimming pared 3 bases from V and 5 bases from J, leaving 10 bases between. The CDR3 is 13 residues long. CDR1 MNHEY and CDR2 SMNVEV come from the germline V gene (reference sequence). The CDR3 DNA is TGTGCCAGCAGTTTCGGGGCCAAGACTGAAGCTTTCTTT. Translated: CASSFGAKTEAFF.

On this clone: The junction departs from germline at one end; a sequencing error may be responsible. This chain uses TRBV6-6 with TRBJ1-2; maybe TRBD1 (5 bases). The germline V gene encodes CDR1 MNHNY and CDR2 SVGAGI (reference sequence). The CDR3 totals 12 residues. In nucleotides, the CDR3 is TGTGCCAGCAGGATGACAGAAGTTCGCTACGCCTTC. Its protein product is CASRMTEVRYAF.

The chain uses TRBV9 and TRBJ2-3; the D gene could be TRBD1 or TRBD2 (5 bases each). Germline V gives CDR1 SGDLS, CDR2 YYNGEE. With 0 bases removed from V and 3 bases from J, the gap between germline ends came to 11 bases. The CDR3 covers 15 residues. The CDR3 sequence: CASSVGGSRTDTQYF. CDR3 in DNA: TGTGCCAGCAGCGTAGGGGGGAGCAGGACAGATACGCAGTATTTT.

This chain uses TRBV30 with TRBJ2-5, with a tentative D call TRBD2 (6 bases). The J call may be mistaken, given a closer DNA end match to TRBJ2-7. Per germline, CDR1 GTSNPN and CDR2 SVGIG (reference sequence). The CDR3 runs 14 residues. The CDR3 coding sequence is TGTGCCTGGGGAGGGCGACAGAAGAACTACGAGCAGTACTTC. Translating it yields CAWGGRQKNYEQYF.

J is TRBJ1-4 and V is TRBV6-1; D unclear. The CDR3 has 15 amino acids. Germline loops: CDR1 MNHNS, CDR2 SASEGT. Trimming stripped 4 bases from V and 8 bases from J, with 17 bases between. CDR3 in amino acids: CASSGTSAGVEKLFF. The CDR3 DNA follows: TGTGCCAGCAGTGGCACCAGCGCTGGGGTCGAAAAACTGTTTTTT.

V and J are TRBV30 and TRBJ1-5; TRBD1 might be the D (5 bases). Per the germline V gene, CDR1 is GTSNPN and CDR2 is SVGIG (reference sequence). The CDR3 spans 15 residues. V was trimmed by 3 bases and J by 0 bases, leaving 12 bases between them. CDR3 bases: TGTGCCTGGAGCCACGGTGACAGTAGCAATCAGCCCCAGCATTTT. This sequence encodes CAWSHGDSSNQPQHF.

The chain employs TRBV6-5 and TRBJ1-2, with D perhaps TRBD1 (6 bases). Germline CDR1 reads MNHEY; CDR2 reads SVGAGI. This CDR3 region has 15 residues. Between the trimmed V and J ends, which lost 2 bases and 5 bases, there was a span of 15 bases. CDR3: CASSYQAGVGYGYTF. CDR3 sequence (DNA): TGTGCCAGCAGTTACCAGGCAGGGGTGGGGTATGGCTACACCTTC.

This chain links TRBV9 with TRBJ2-5; D unresolved. Trimming shortened V by 3 bases and J by 9 bases, and 18 bases separated the two germline ends. From germline, CDR1 is SGDLS and CDR2 YYNGEE. This CDR3 has 14 residues. CDR3 sequence: CASSAMTLGSAQYF. CDR3 in DNA: TGTGCCAGCAGCGCGATGACACTGGGTTCGGCCCAGTACTTC.

The rearrangement joins TRBV5-1 to TRBJ2-3; TRBD1 aligns across 9 bases. The CDR3 has 15 residues. From germline, CDR1 is SGHRS and CDR2 YFSETQ. V shed 3 bases, J shed 3 bases, and the junction held 5 bases outside the gene matches. The CDR3 loop is CASSWGTGKTDTQYF. In DNA, the CDR3 is TGCGCCAGCAGCTGGGGGACAGGGAAAACAGATACGCAGTATTTT.

CDR3 protein: CASSELVPDEAFF. In DNA form, the CDR3 reads TGTGCCAGCAGTGAACTAGTACCCGATGAAGCTTTCTTT. The J gene is TRBJ1-1, the V gene TRBV2; D not resolved. The V gene lost 2 bases and the J gene lost 7 bases, with 11 bases spanning the gap. This CDR3 contains 13 residues. Germline V CDR1 and CDR2: SNHLY, FYNNEI.

The V gene is TRBV9, the J gene TRBJ2-1; D remains ambiguous. Germline V lookup: CDR1 SGDLS, CDR2 YYNGEE. The V and J ends lost 0 bases and 10 bases respectively, with 11 bases between them. This CDR3 has 13 amino acids. CDR3 residues: CASSVDYPGEQFF. For the CDR3, the DNA is TGTGCCAGCAGCGTAGATTACCCAGGAGAGCAGTTCTTC.

The chain couples TRBV5-1 to TRBJ2-2; 11 bases are a match to TRBD1. Germline-derived CDR1 and CDR2 are SGHRS and YFSETQ. The ends lost 6 bases at V and 6 bases at J; junction bases unmatched: 13. This CDR3 has 17 amino acids. The CDR3 loop reads CASTRTGGAPGAGELFF. The DNA of the CDR3 is TGCGCCAGCACCCGGACAGGGGGCGCTCCGGGGGCCGGGGAGCTGTTTTTT. Drawing the rest from reference TRBV5-1 and TRBJ2-2, the complete variable domain is KAGVTQTPRYLIKTRGQQVTLSCSPISGHRSVSWYQQTPGQGLQFLFEYFSETQRNKGNFPGRFSGRQFSNSRSEMNVSTLELGDSALYLCASTRTGGAPGAGELFFGEGSRLTVL.

Of note for this clone: The sample has other DNA sequences that encode this CDR3 too. The chain combines TRBV5-1 with TRBJ1-1, with D hard to call. CDR3 length equals 15 residues. V was trimmed by 0 bases and J by 0 bases, leaving 9 bases between them. Looked up from germline, CDR1 is SGHRS and CDR2 is YFSETQ. The CDR3 is CASSLVTGMNTEAFF. As DNA, the CDR3 is TGCGCCAGCAGCTTGGTGACGGGGATGAACACTGAAGCTTTCTTT.

A single count supports this clone. V gene TRBV27 combines with J gene TRBJ1-2; possible D gene TRBD1, 6 bases. The V end was cut by 2 bases, the J end by 1 base, with 11 bases between. CDR1 and CDR2 (germline): MNHEY, SMNVEV (reference sequence). CDR3 length: 15 amino acids. The CDR3 loop is CASSLAGHLNYGYTF. The CDR3 DNA is TGTGCCAGCAGTTTAGCGGGACACCTTAACTATGGCTACACCTTC.